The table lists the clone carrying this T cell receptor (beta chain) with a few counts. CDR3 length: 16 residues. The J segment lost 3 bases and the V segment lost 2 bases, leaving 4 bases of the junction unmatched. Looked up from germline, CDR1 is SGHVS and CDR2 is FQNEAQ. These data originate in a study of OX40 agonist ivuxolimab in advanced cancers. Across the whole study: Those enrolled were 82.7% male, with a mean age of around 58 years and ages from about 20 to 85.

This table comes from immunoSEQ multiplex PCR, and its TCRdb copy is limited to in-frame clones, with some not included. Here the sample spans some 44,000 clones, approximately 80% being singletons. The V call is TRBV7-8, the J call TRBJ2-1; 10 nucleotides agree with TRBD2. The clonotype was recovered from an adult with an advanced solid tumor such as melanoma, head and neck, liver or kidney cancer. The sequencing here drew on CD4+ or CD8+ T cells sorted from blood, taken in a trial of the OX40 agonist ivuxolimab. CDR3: CASSLRPSGGYNEQFF. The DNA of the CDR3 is TGTGCCAGCAGCTTAAGGCCTAGCGGGGGCTACAATGAGCAGTTCTTC.